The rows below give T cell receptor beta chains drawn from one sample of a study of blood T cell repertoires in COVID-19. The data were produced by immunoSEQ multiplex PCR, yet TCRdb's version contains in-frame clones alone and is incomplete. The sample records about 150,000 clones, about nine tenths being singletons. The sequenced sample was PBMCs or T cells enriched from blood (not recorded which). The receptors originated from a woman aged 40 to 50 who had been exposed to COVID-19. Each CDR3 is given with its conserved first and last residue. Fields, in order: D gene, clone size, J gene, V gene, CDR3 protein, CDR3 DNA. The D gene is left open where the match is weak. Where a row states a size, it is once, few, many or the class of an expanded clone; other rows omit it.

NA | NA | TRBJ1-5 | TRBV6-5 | CASRPRQVSNQPQHF | TGTGCCAGCAGGCCGAGACAGGTTAGCAATCAGCCCCAGCATTTT
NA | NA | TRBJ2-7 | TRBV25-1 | CASSDSVRTYEQYF | TGTGCCAGCAGTGATTCAGTTCGAACCTACGAGCAGTACTTC
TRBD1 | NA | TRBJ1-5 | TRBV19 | CASSQGQGSVQPQHF | TGTGCCAGTAGCCAAGGACAGGGGTCTGTTCAGCCCCAGCATTTT
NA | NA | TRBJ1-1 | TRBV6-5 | CASSYSPGTEAFF | TGTGCCAGCAGTTACTCCCCAGGCACTGAAGCTTTCTTT
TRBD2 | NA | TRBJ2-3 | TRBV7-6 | CASSSGLAGADTQYF | TGTGCCAGCAGCTCAGGACTAGCGGGAGCAGATACGCAGTATTTT
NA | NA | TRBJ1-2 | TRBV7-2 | CASSLDRANYGYTF | TGTGCCAGCAGCTTAGACAGGGCGAACTATGGCTACACCTTC
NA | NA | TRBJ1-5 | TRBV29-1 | CSVDFQPQHF | TGCAGCGTTGACTTTCAGCCCCAGCATTTT
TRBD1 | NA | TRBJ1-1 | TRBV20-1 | CSASTDRGAEAFF | TGCAGTGCTAGTACCGACAGGGGAGCTGAAGCTTTCTTT
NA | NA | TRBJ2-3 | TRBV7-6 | CASSLAASSSTDTQYF | TGTGCCAGCAGCTTAGCAGCGTCTTCAAGCACAGATACGCAGTATTTT
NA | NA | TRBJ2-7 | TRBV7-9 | CASSYLVGANYEQYF | TGTGCCAGCAGCTATCTTGTGGGGGCGAACTACGAGCAGTACTTC
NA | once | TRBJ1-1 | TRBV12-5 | CASGPRGGLNTEAFF | TGTGCTAGTGGTCCCCGGGGGGGATTAAACACTGAAGCTTTCTTT
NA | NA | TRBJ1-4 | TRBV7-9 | CASSQTDSSWEKLFF | TGTGCCAGCAGCCAAACCGACAGTTCTTGGGAAAAACTGTTTTTT
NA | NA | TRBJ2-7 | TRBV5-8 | CASSGYSHSYEQYF | TGTGCCAGCAGCGGTTACAGCCACTCCTACGAGCAGTACTTC
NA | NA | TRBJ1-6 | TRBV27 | CASSLGGARTPLHF | TGTGCCAGCAGTTTAGGGGGCGCTCGGACACCCCTCCACTTT
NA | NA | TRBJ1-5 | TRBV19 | CASSIGTGNQPQHF | TGTGCCAGTAGTATAGGGACAGGCAATCAGCCCCAGCATTTT
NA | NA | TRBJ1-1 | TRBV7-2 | CASSLPRQGKVEAFF | TGTGCCAGCAGCTTACCGAGGCAGGGGAAGGTTGAAGCTTTCTTT
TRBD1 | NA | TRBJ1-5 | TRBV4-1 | CASRTGEGSNQPQHF | TGCGCCAGCCGGACAGGGGAGGGGAGCAATCAGCCCCAGCATTTT
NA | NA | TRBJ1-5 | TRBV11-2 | CASSLVGATNQPQHF | TGTGCCAGCAGCTTGGTAGGGGCAACGAATCAGCCCCAGCATTTT
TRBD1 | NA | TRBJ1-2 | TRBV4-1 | CASSQRTGQGYGYTF | TGCGCCAGCAGCCAACGAACGGGACAGGGGTATGGCTACACCTTC
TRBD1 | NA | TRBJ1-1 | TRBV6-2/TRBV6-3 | CASSKGQESWSTEAFF | TGTGCCAGCAGTAAAGGACAGGAGTCCTGGAGCACTGAAGCTTTCTTT
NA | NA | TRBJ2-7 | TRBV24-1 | CATSEKGHHYEQYF | TGTGCCACCAGTGAAAAGGGGCACCACTACGAGCAGTACTTC
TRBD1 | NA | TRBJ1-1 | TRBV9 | CASSQGARTEAFF | TGTGCCAGCAGCCAGGGGGCGCGCACTGAAGCTTTCTTT
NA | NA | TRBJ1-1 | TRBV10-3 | CAISESEAGEAFF | TGTGCCATCAGTGAGTCGGAGGCTGGTGAAGCTTTCTTT
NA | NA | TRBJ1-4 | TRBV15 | CATSRGNGKKLFF | TGTGCCACCAGCAGAGGAAACGGGAAAAAACTGTTTTTT
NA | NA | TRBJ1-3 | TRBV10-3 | CAITATTGLGGTIYF | TGTGCCATCACCGCCACGACAGGACTAGGTGGCACCATATATTTT
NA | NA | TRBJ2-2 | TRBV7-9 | CASSFRGQTNTGELFF | TGTGCCAGCAGCTTTCGAGGACAGACTAACACCGGGGAGCTGTTTTTT
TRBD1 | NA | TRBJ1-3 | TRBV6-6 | CASRNRGIAGNTIYF | TGTGCCAGCAGAAACAGGGGGATTGCTGGAAACACCATATATTTT
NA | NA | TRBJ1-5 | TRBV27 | CASSPRSGSNQPQHF | TGTGCCAGCAGCCCACGGTCCGGGAGCAATCAGCCCCAGCATTTT
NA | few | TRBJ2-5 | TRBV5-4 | CASSLAARAQETQYF | TGTGCCAGCAGCTTGGCTGCCAGGGCCCAGGAGACCCAGTACTTC
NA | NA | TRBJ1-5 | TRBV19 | CASHNHGTDYSNQPQHF | TGTGCCAGTCATAACCACGGGACTGATTATAGCAATCAGCCCCAGCATTTT
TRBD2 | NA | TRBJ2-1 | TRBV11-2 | CASSSRTSGNNEQFF | TGTGCCAGCAGCTCGAGGACTAGCGGTAACAATGAGCAGTTCTTC
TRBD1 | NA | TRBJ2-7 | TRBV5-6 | CASSLTGGGYEQYF | TGTGCCAGCAGCTTGACAGGGGGTGGGTACGAGCAGTACTTC
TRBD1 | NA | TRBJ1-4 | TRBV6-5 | CASRGTGWGEKLFF | TGTGCCAGCAGGGGGACAGGGTGGGGAGAAAAACTGTTTTTT
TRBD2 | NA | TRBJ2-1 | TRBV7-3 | CASSLLGLAGAYNEQFF | TGTGCCAGCAGCTTACTGGGACTAGCGGGGGCCTACAATGAGCAGTTCTTC
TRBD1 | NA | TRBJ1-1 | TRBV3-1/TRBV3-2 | CASSQVRAGRGAFF | TGTGCCAGCAGCCAAGTTCGGGCCGGCAGGGGGGCTTTCTTT
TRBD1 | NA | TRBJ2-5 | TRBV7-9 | CASRSRTGLTETQYF | TGTGCCAGCAGATCTCGGACAGGGCTAACGGAGACCCAGTACTTC
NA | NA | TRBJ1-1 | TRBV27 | CASSPTVNTEAFF | TGTGCCAGCAGCCCGACAGTTAACACTGAAGCTTTCTTT
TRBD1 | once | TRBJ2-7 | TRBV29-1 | CSVSQTGGFYEQYF | TGCAGCGTCAGCCAGACAGGGGGATTCTACGAGCAGTACTTC
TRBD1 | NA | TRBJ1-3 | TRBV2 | CASSEVRTGGNTIYF | TGTGCCAGCAGTGAAGTTAGAACAGGGGGGAACACCATATATTTT
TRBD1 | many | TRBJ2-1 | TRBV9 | CASSVTGAREIYNEQFF | TGTGCCAGCAGCGTGACAGGGGCGCGAGAGATCTACAATGAGCAGTTCTTC
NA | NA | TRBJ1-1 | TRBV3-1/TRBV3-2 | CASSLLNTEAFF | TGTGCCAGCAGCCTCTTGAACACTGAAGCTTTCTTT
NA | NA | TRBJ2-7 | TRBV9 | CASSVFAGSSYEQYF | TGTGCCAGCAGCGTTTTTGCGGGGAGCTCCTACGAGCAGTACTTC
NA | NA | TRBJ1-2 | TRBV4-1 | CASSQGLREPNYGYTF | TGCGCCAGCAGCCAAGGACTCCGGGAACCTAACTATGGCTACACCTTC
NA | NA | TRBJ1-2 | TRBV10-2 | CASSHTGHDGYTF | TGCGCCAGCAGTCATACAGGGCATGACGGCTACACCTTC
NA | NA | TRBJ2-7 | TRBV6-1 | CASTSWGVDEQYF | TGTGCCAGCACCTCATGGGGGGTCGACGAGCAGTACTTC